This entry lists 32 T cell receptor beta chains sequenced from one sample in a study of blood T cell repertoires in COVID-19. Produced via immunoSEQ multiplex PCR; TCRdb's table is partial and in-frame only. The sample gives hundreds of thousands of clones, approximately 84% of which show up once; about 0.93% is in the top ten. Sequencing input: PBMCs or T cells enriched from blood (not recorded which). Receptors originate from a woman in her thirties who had recovered from COVID-19.

The J gene is TRBJ1-5, the V gene TRBV2; a possible D gene is TRBD1 (5 bases). V was trimmed by 7 bases and J by 2 bases, leaving 15 bases between them. CDR1 and CDR2 from the germline V gene are SNHLY and FYNNEI. The CDR3 extends over 15 amino acids. The DNA for the CDR3 is TGTGCCAGCACCTCGGACAATCGGGGCAATCAGCCCCAGCATTTT. Its translation: CASTSDNRGNQPQHF.

The V gene is TRBV24-1, the J gene TRBJ1-5; 7 bases align to TRBD1. V lost 3 bases, J lost 3 bases, and 7 bases stayed unmatched. The length of the CDR3 is 16 residues. Germline-derived CDR1 and CDR2 are KGHDR and SFDVKD. CDR3: CATSDPARGVNQPQHF. CDR3 coding DNA: TGTGCCACCAGTGATCCTGCCAGGGGGGTCAATCAGCCCCAGCATTTT.

V usage is TRBV9 and J usage is TRBJ2-5; 11 nucleotides align to TRBD1. Germline CDR1 and CDR2: SGDLS and YYNGEE. Trimming cost V 0 bases and J 4 bases; bases outside gene matches: 5. CDR3 length: 16 residues. The CDR3 loop reads CASSVEGTGGGETQYF. The CDR3 coding sequence is TGTGCCAGCAGCGTAGAAGGGACAGGGGGTGGAGAGACCCAGTACTTC.

This clone occurred a few times. The chain has TRBV28 and TRBJ2-7, with 7 nucleotides matching TRBD1. The CDR3 has 13 amino acids. Germline values: CDR1 MDHEN, CDR2 SYDVKM. Trimming cost V 6 bases and J 7 bases; bases outside gene matches: 9. CDR3 bases: TGTGCCAGCAGGCTAGACAGGGCTTATGAGCAGTACTTC. Translating gives CASRLDRAYEQYF.

V gene TRBV19 combines with J gene TRBJ1-5; D might be TRBD1 (5 bases). Per germline, CDR1 LNHDA and CDR2 SQIVND (reference sequence). CDR3 size: 16 residues. Trimming cost V 3 bases and J 4 bases, with 16 bases left between them. CDR3 sequence (DNA): TGTGCCAGTAGTATTGAGACAGCCTCGGCTAATCAGCCCCAGCATTTT. Residues: CASSIETASANQPQHF.

This chain uses TRBV6-5 with TRBJ1-1; D is unresolved. Germline V gene sequence: CDR1 MNHEY, CDR2 SVGAGI. Trimming took off 2 bases at V and 4 bases at J, with 8 bases between the two ends. This CDR3 comprises 13 residues. CDR3 in amino acids: CASSYTRGTEAFF. The CDR3 DNA sequence: TGTGCCAGCAGTTACACCCGGGGCACTGAAGCTTTCTTT.

A remark on this clone: In the same sample, other DNA sequences code for this CDR3. The chain carries TRBV6-2 or TRBV6-3 and TRBJ1-3; the match to TRBD1 covers 7 bases. The CDR3 is 13 amino acids. Germline V gene sequence: CDR1 MNHEY, CDR2 SVGEGT. The V segment lost 6 bases and the J segment 3 bases; nucleotides outside the gene matches: 2. The CDR3 region has the DNA TGTGCCAGCAGCGGACAGGTTGGAAACACCATATATTTT. It is translated as CASSGQVGNTIYF.

Comments on this clone: Compared with germline, one end of the junction differs, possibly owing to a read error. Other DNA sequences in the same sample also yield this CDR3. This rearrangement joins TRBV19 to TRBJ1-4, with D uncertain. The CDR3 length is 14 residues. Per the germline V gene, CDR1 is LNHDA and CDR2 is SQIVND (reference sequence). The CDR3, as DNA: TGTGCCAGTAGTATCACAGCAACGAATGAAAAACTGTTTTTT. Protein product: CASSITATNEKLFF.

This chain connects TRBV19 to TRBJ2-1; D is perhaps TRBD2 (6 bases). The CDR3 loop spans 14 amino acids. The V end lost 7 bases, the J end lost 4 bases, and 14 bases lay between the germline ends. Germline loops: CDR1 LNHDA, CDR2 SQIVND (reference sequence). CDR3 bases: TGTGCCAGTACGGAGCGGGTGGGGTACAATGAGCAGTTCTTC. Its protein product is CASTERVGYNEQFF.

The rearrangement uses TRBV7-2 and TRBJ2-5; 10 positions agree with TRBD2. With V trimmed by 1 base and J by 7 bases, 12 bases remained unmatched. The CDR3 consists of 17 residues. CDR1 is SGHTA, CDR2 FQGNSA, per germline. CDR3 sequence (DNA): TGTGCCAGCAGCTTAGAGGCTAGCGGGGGCCCCGCGGGGACCCAGTACTTC. Translating gives CASSLEASGGPAGTQYF.

As for this clone: No DNA is shown, since the ends of the CDR3 on it are uncertain; the CDR3 is the one TCRdb lists. V and J are TRBV27 and TRBJ1-6; the table calls TRBD1, which could not be checked here. 16 amino acids form the CDR3, both terminal residues included. CDR1 is MNHEY, CDR2 SMNVEV, per germline (reference sequence). This CDR3 reads CASSSGQGSYNSPLHF.

The DNA of the CDR3 is TGTGCCAGCAGTTCGGGGACAGGCGGCAATCAGCCCCAGCATTTT. This sequence encodes CASSSGTGGNQPQHF. The rearrangement uses TRBV27 and TRBJ1-5; 8 nucleotides align to TRBD1. Trimming cost V 4 bases and J 2 bases; bases outside gene matches: 4. There are 15 residues in the CDR3. Germline V CDR1 and CDR2: MNHEY, SMNVEV (reference sequence).

This rearrangement joins TRBV19 to TRBJ1-6; D not certain. V lost 10 bases to trimming and J lost 7 bases, with 17 bases between them. The CDR3 covers 14 residues. CDR1 is LNHDA, CDR2 SQIVND, per germline (reference sequence). CDR3 DNA sequence: TGTGCCACTCATCAGGATGGGAGAAATTCACCCCTCCACTTT. Its translation: CATHQDGRNSPLHF.

Worth noting for this clone: Other DNA sequences in the sample encode the same CDR3. V and J are TRBV5-1 and TRBJ1-1; D is unclear. Germline CDR1 reads SGHRS; CDR2 reads YFSETQ. The CDR3 runs to 14 residues. V shed 0 bases and J shed 2 bases, with 8 bases lying between them. CDR3 residues: CASSLGQSNTEAFF. The CDR3 region has the DNA TGCGCCAGCAGCTTGGGGCAGTCCAACACTGAAGCTTTCTTT.

This chain links TRBV9 with TRBJ2-4, with D maybe TRBD1 (5 bases). V was pared by 6 bases and J by 0 bases, with 16 bases between. In germline, CDR1 is SGDLS, CDR2 YYNGEE. The CDR3 has 16 residues. CDR3 protein: CASTSPAGPAKNIQYF. In DNA, the CDR3 is TGTGCCAGCACTTCTCCGGCAGGGCCAGCCAAAAACATTCAGTACTTC.

This clone was detected only a few times. V and J are TRBV7-8 and TRBJ1-6, with D perhaps TRBD1 (5 bases). This CDR3 is 16 amino acids long. Germline assignment: CDR1 SGHVS and CDR2 FQNEAQ. Trimming stripped 4 bases from V and 6 bases from J, with 16 bases between. CDR3 sequence: CASSSGSRVANSPLHF. The CDR3 DNA sequence: TGTGCCAGCAGCTCCGGATCCAGGGTAGCTAATTCACCCCTCCACTTT.

The CDR3 loop reads CASTRWTGSTDTQYF. The CDR3 bases are TGTGCCAGCACACGATGGACAGGTAGCACAGATACGCAGTATTTT. The J gene is TRBJ2-3, the V gene TRBV9, with 7 bases lining up with TRBD1. This CDR3 has 15 residues. CDR1 and CDR2 (germline): SGDLS, YYNGEE. J lost 0 bases, V lost 6 bases, and 7 bases had no gene match.

The chain uses TRBV11-3 and TRBJ1-1, with 7 bases fitting TRBD1. This CDR3 is built from 13 residues. Germline V lookup: CDR1 SGHNT, CDR2 YENEEA. Trimming cost V 5 bases and J 6 bases; bases outside gene matches: 6. The CDR3 bases are TGTGCCAGCAGCGCCACAGGGGTGGCTGAAGCTTTCTTT. It specifies CASSATGVAEAFF.

V and J are TRBV10-3 and TRBJ1-1; no reliable D call. The V end lost 11 bases, the J end lost 1 base, and 11 bases lay between the germline ends. The germline gives CDR1 ENHRY, CDR2 SYGVKD. The CDR3 extends over 12 amino acids. Here the CDR3 DNA reads TGTGCCGCCACCGCAGGGAACACTGAAGCTTTCTTT. Protein product: CAATAGNTEAFF.

This chain uses TRBV2 with TRBJ1-6, with D perhaps TRBD1 (5 bases). CDR3 size: 15 residues. The germline gives CDR1 SNHLY, CDR2 FYNNEI. Trimming took 4 bases from V and 8 from J, leaving 15 bases between them. The CDR3 loop is CASSATLGGYSPLHF. The CDR3 DNA is TGTGCCAGCAGTGCCACCCTCGGGGGATATTCACCCCTCCACTTT. Full variable domain (rest looked up from reference TRBV2 and TRBJ1-6): EPEVTQTPSHQVTQMGQEVILRCVPISNHLYFYWYRQILGQKVEFLVSFYNNEISEKSEIFDDQFSVERPDGSNFTLKIRSTKLEDSAMYFCASSATLGGYSPLHFGNGTRLTVT.

This clone was seen a handful of times. The V call is TRBV19, the J call TRBJ1-1; D is unclear. CDR3 length: 14 residues. Germline CDR1 is LNHDA and CDR2 is SQIVND (reference sequence). The V end lost 7 bases, the J end lost 0 bases, and 12 bases lay between the germline ends. The chain's CDR3 is CASNSGAMNTEAFF. The DNA for the CDR3 is TGTGCCAGTAATTCAGGCGCCATGAACACTGAAGCTTTCTTT.

This clone has only one observation. V gene TRBV6-6 combines with J gene TRBJ1-5; weak D call: TRBD1 (6 bases). This CDR3 has 14 residues. V lost 8 bases and J lost 9, with 20 bases in between. The V gene's germline CDR1 is MNHNY and CDR2 SVGAGI (reference sequence). CDR3 nucleotide sequence: TGTGCCAGCGAAGGGGGACCTGGTATATGGCCCCAGCATTTT. This gives the protein CASEGGPGIWPQHF.

J is TRBJ1-6 and V is TRBV28, with no clear D. In germline, CDR1 is MDHEN, CDR2 SYDVKM. The CDR3 totals 14 residues. The V gene lost 6 bases and the J gene lost 4 bases, with 10 bases spanning the gap. CDR3 in DNA: TGTGCCAGCAGCCCATCGCGGTATAATTCACCCCTCCACTTT. Residues: CASSPSRYNSPLHF.

The gene calls are TRBV7-6 and TRBJ2-7; 10 nucleotides line up with TRBD1. Germline values: CDR1 SGHVS, CDR2 FNYEAQ. CDR3 size: 13 residues. V was clipped by 5 bases and J by 6 bases; unmatched bases: 4. The chain's CDR3 is CASSRDRGSEQYF. As DNA, the CDR3 is TGTGCCAGCAGCCGGGACAGGGGTTCCGAGCAGTACTTC.

Comment on this clone: The sample carries other DNA sequences with the same CDR3. This chain joins TRBV7-9 and TRBJ1-2; 8 bases are a match to TRBD1. The trim removed 4 bases at V and 7 bases at J, leaving 5 bases unmatched. The length of the CDR3 is 13 residues. Germline V gives CDR1 SEHNR, CDR2 FQNEAQ (reference sequence). The CDR3 protein is CASSSQGAGGYTF. The CDR3 nucleotides read TGTGCCAGCAGCTCTCAGGGGGCAGGTGGCTACACCTTC.

This clone was seen just once. The CDR3 sequence is CASRYRGRIGELFF. In DNA, the CDR3 is TGTGCCAGCAGGTACAGGGGGCGCATCGGGGAGCTGTTTTTT. This chain uses TRBV3-1 (or the pseudogene TRBV3-2) with TRBJ2-2; 9 bases are a match to TRBD1. The CDR3 runs to 14 residues. Germline lookup yields CDR1 LGHDT and CDR2 YNNKEL (reference sequence). V dropped 6 bases and J dropped 7; count of bases not matched to a gene: 6.

This sequence joins TRBV21-1 and TRBJ2-7; whether TRBD2, the table's D call, matches the DNA was not checked. TRBV21-1 is reported as a pseudogene. This CDR3 region has 14 residues. CDR3 protein: CASSNPGEGNEQYF. The CDR3 nucleotides are TGTGCCAGCAGCAATCCGGGGGAAGGAAACGAGCAGTACTTC.

This clone was recorded a few times. V usage is TRBV5-4 and J usage is TRBJ2-2; 10 bases agree with TRBD1. J gave up 4 bases and V 4 bases, and 7 bases lay outside the gene matches. The germline V gene encodes CDR1 SGHNT and CDR2 YYREEE (reference sequence). The CDR3 runs to 16 residues. CDR3 residues: CASSDRDRGGTGELFF. The CDR3 bases are TGTGCCAGCAGCGACCGGGACAGGGGTGGCACCGGGGAGCTGTTTTTT.

The genes are TRBV12-3 or TRBV12-4 and TRBJ2-1, with a tentative D call TRBD2 (6 bases). The V and J ends lost 11 bases and 3 bases respectively, with 11 bases between them. The CDR3 is made up of 12 amino acids. The CDR3 sequence: CAGGTVYNEQFF. CDR3 sequence (DNA): TGTGCCGGGGGGACCGTCTACAATGAGCAGTTCTTC.

This CDR3 reads CASSQEAVNSPLHF. DNA of the CDR3: TGTGCCAGCAGCCAAGAGGCGGTGAATTCACCCCTCCACTTT. The J gene is TRBJ1-6, the V gene TRBV6-4; no firm D call. Germline CDR1 and CDR2: MRHNA and SNTAGT. V was shortened by 6 bases and J by 7 bases, with 13 bases between the two germline ends. The CDR3 contains 14 residues.

On this clone: This same CDR3 is encoded by further DNA sequences in the sample. V and J are TRBV7-9 and TRBJ1-5, with TRBD1 as a possible D gene (5 bases). The CDR3 length is 13 residues. Germline CDR1 reads SEHNR; CDR2 reads FQNEAQ (reference sequence). Trimming left V 8 bases short and J 0 bases short, with 8 bases between. The DNA for the CDR3 is TGTGCCAGCTCGGACAATAGCAATCAGCCCCAGCATTTT. Amino acids: CASSDNSNQPQHF.

The chain is built from TRBV5-5 and TRBJ1-5, with 9 bases that match TRBD1. This CDR3 has 16 residues. Germline CDR1 SGHKS, CDR2 YYEKEE (reference sequence). V lost 4 bases, J lost 1 base, and 6 bases stayed unmatched. CDR3 bases: TGTGCCAGCAGCACCGGGACAGGGTCGAGCAATCAGCCCCAGCATTTT. Residues: CASSTGTGSSNQPQHF. Full variable domain (outside the CDR3, taken from reference TRBV5-5 and TRBJ1-5): DAGVTQSPTHLIKTRGQQVTLRCSPISGHKSVSWYQQVLGQGPQFIFQYYEKEERGRGNFPDRFSARQFPNYSSELNVNALLLGDSALYLCASSTGTGSSNQPQHFGDGTRLSIL.